Listed below are T cell receptor beta chains from one sample, sequenced in a study of blood T cell repertoires in COVID-19. Profiling relied on immunoSEQ multiplex PCR, and the TCRdb table lists in-frame clones only, not all of them. The sample holds 55,000 to 80,000 clones; approximately 91% are singletons and the top ten take less than 2%. Specimen: peripheral blood. These receptors all stem from a human donor in a cohort sampled during active COVID-19. Each CDR3 is given without its conserved first and last residue.

TRBJ2-6 TRBV28 ASLGTLLVRSGANVLT
TRBJ2-5 TRBV13 ASSIQGTQY
TRBJ2-2 TRBV6-5 ASSYRDRGTGELF
TRBJ2-1 TRBV28 ASSLRLMRNEQF
TRBJ2-7 TRBV6-1 ASSGTGPATIVSYEQY
TRBJ2-3 TRBV6-2/TRBV6-3 ASSYSRGVDTQY
TRBJ1-6 TRBV4-1 ASSQGQGRSPLH
TRBJ2-2 TRBV11-2 ASILRNTGELF
TRBJ2-6 TRBV11-1 ASSLNTGAGANVLT
TRBJ2-7 TRBV19 ASRGTGAYEQY
TRBJ2-1 TRBV3-1/TRBV3-2 ASSQLPLGSYNEQF
TRBJ2-7 TRBV19 ASSITAGSYEQY
TRBJ2-1 TRBV20-1 SASRTGTNNEQF
TRBJ2-3 TRBV6-5 ASSFGGAMADTQY
TRBJ2-6 TRBV4-1 ASRSAGGSGANVLT
TRBJ1-6 TRBV12-3/TRBV12-4 ASSSLYSPLH
TRBJ2-3 TRBV7-2 ASSLVPSGRTNTQY
TRBJ2-1 TRBV7-2 ASSPQTGGYNEQF
TRBJ1-6 TRBV5-6 ASSFRGQANSPLH
TRBJ2-7 TRBV4-2 ASSQDLGGRSEQY
TRBJ2-7 TRBV10-3 AISVGRGYEQY
TRBJ2-1 TRBV5-1 ATGKDDTSGRSNEQF
TRBJ1-3 TRBV6-5 ASSPGSRTGNTIY
TRBJ2-2 TRBV5-4 ASTLTSGANTGELF
TRBJ2-1 TRBV5-1 ASSLRDRAGNEQF
TRBJ2-1 TRBV7-2 ASSISGAYNEQF
TRBJ1-6 TRBV6-5 ASSYSSQGAGSPLH
TRBJ1-2 TRBV28 ASSLWTGGYGYT
TRBJ1-5 TRBV4-3 ASSPTGDGQPQH
TRBJ1-2 TRBV6-5 ASSRQGRVDGYT
TRBJ1-1 TRBV28 ASRHPAAGDLNTEAF
TRBJ2-7 TRBV6-5 ASSYPTSGRSEQY
TRBJ2-7 TRBV4-1 ASSPRLAGVEQY
TRBJ2-3 TRBV11-1 ASRGFASLTDTQY
TRBJ1-4 TRBV27 ASSSPSGGTGFEKLF
TRBJ1-5 TRBV28 AIGRRNQPQH
TRBJ2-7 TRBV5-4 ASSMRRERNYEQY
TRBJ2-5 TRBV24-1 ATSDRDRDRGTQY
TRBJ2-2 TRBV5-4 ASSVQGSGELF
TRBJ1-6 TRBV5-4 ASSLQGRNSPLH
TRBJ2-2 TRBV10-1 ASSDNALGAAGELF
TRBJ2-1 TRBV18 ASSSGLSNEQF
TRBJ2-7 TRBV3-1/TRBV3-2 ASSPAGGSYEQY
TRBJ1-3 TRBV14 ASSWTGRGNTIY
TRBJ1-2 TRBV28 ASSYPGQGGYGYT
TRBJ2-1 TRBV4-1 ASSQVAGTGHNEQF
TRBJ2-1 TRBV7-9 ASSLAGVINEQF
TRBJ2-5 TRBV28 ASSGGSPETQY
TRBJ1-1 TRBV10-3 AISRQGGDTEAF
TRBJ2-1 TRBV27 ASSLTGLLSYNEQF
TRBJ2-5 TRBV28 ASRGQEETQY
TRBJ2-3 TRBV28 ASTRQGAQRTQY
TRBJ1-5 TRBV19 ASSRGNQPQH
TRBJ1-5 TRBV5-1 ASSLAGVEGQPQH
TRBJ2-2 TRBV5-6 ASSFAGRVDTGELF
TRBJ2-1 TRBV15 ATGLGGSYNEQF
TRBJ2-1 TRBV12-5 ASGLIREQF